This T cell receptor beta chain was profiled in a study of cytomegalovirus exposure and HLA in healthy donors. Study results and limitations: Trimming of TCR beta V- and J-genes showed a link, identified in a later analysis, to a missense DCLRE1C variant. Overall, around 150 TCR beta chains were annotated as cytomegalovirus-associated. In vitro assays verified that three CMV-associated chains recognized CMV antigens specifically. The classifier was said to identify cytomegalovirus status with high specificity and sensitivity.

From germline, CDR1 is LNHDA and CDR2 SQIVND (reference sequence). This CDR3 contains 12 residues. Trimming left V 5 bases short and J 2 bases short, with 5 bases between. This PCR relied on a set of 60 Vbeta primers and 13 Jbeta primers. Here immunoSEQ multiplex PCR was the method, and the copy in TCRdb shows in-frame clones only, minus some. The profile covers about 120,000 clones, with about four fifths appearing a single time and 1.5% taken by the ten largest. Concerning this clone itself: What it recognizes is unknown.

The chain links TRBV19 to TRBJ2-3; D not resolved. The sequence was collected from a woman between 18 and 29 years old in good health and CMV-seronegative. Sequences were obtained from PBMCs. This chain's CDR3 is CASSPSTDTQYF. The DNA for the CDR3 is TGTGCCAGTAGTCCGTCCACAGATACGCAGTATTTT. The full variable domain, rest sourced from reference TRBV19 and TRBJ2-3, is DGGITQSPKYLFRKEGQNVTLSCEQNLNHDAMYWYRQDPGQGLRLIYYSQIVNDFQKGDIAEGYSVSREKKESFPLTVTSAQKNPTAFYLCASSPSTDTQYFGPGTRLTVL.